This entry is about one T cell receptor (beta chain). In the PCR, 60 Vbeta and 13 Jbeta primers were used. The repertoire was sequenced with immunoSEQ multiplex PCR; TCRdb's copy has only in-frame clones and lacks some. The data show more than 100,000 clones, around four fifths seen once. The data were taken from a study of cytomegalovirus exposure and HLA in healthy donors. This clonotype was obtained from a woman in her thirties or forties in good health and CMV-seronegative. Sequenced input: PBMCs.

In DNA, the CDR3 is TGTGCCAGCAGTGCGACAGGGGCGGGCACTGAAGCTTTCTTT. It translates to CASSATGAGTEAFF. The rearrangement links TRBV6-1 to TRBJ1-1; 8 bases are a match to TRBD1. The CDR3 contains 14 residues. Losses at the gene ends were 4 bases for V and 4 bases for J; bases not matched to a gene: 5. Per the germline V gene, CDR1 is MNHNS and CDR2 is SASEGT.